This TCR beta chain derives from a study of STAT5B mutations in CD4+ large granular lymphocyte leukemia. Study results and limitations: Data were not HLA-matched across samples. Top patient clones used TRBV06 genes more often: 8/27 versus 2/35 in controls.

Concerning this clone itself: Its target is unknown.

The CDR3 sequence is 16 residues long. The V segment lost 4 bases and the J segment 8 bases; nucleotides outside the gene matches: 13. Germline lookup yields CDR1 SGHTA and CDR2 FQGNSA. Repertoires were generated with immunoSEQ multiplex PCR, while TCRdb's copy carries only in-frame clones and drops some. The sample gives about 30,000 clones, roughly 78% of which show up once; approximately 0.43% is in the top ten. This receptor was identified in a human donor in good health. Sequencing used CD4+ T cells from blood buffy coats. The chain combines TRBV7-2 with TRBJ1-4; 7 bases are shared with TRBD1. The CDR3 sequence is CASSSTTTGQLEKLFF. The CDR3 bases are TGTGCCAGCAGCTCAACCACGACGGGACAGCTAGAAAAACTGTTTTTT.